Listed below are T cell receptor beta chains from one sample, sequenced in a study of lymphopenia after photon versus proton radiotherapy. The repertoire was sequenced with immunoSEQ multiplex PCR; TCRdb's copy has only in-frame clones and lacks some. The sample has some 20,000 clones, around 90% seen once. Sequenced material: peripheral blood, taken from a patient treated with photon-based radiotherapy. Receptors originate from a man aged 55-75 years with pancreatic cancer. The CDR3 runs from the conserved cysteine through the conserved F or W. D genes are given only for firm matches. Clone size appears in some rows only: once, few, many, or a class for an expanded clone.

D: TRBD2; V: TRBV6-5; J: TRBJ2-3; size: once; CDR3: CASRSSGGATDTQYF; DNA: TGTGCCAGCAGGTCTAGCGGGGGGGCGACAGATACGCAGTATTTT
D: TRBD2; V: TRBV6-4; J: TRBJ2-1; size: .; CDR3: CASSGLAGGYNEQFF; DNA: TGTGCCAGCAGTGGACTAGCGGGAGGATACAATGAGCAGTTCTTC
D: TRBD1; V: TRBV30; J: TRBJ1-3; size: .; CDR3: CAWQGVGNTIYF; DNA: TGTGCCTGGCAGGGGGTTGGAAACACCATATATTTT
D: .; V: TRBV5-1; J: TRBJ1-1; size: .; CDR3: CASSLETGYVNTEAFF; DNA: TGCGCCAGCAGCTTGGAAACAGGGTACGTGAACACTGAAGCTTTCTTT
D: TRBD1; V: TRBV10-1; J: TRBJ1-1; size: .; CDR3: CASSEAETGVYAEAFF; DNA: TGCGCCAGCAGTGAAGCAGAGACAGGGGTTTATGCTGAAGCTTTCTTT
D: TRBD1; V: TRBV7-9; J: TRBJ1-5; size: .; CDR3: CASSQAGQPYQPQHF; DNA: TGTGCCAGCAGCCAAGCGGGACAGCCTTATCAGCCCCAGCATTTT
D: .; V: TRBV6-5; J: TRBJ2-5; size: .; CDR3: CASSYLGTGTQYF; DNA: TGTGCCAGCAGTTACTTGGGTACCGGGACCCAGTACTTC
D: .; V: TRBV7-2; J: TRBJ1-4; size: .; CDR3: CASSLGVSNEKLFF; DNA: TGTGCCAGCAGCTTAGGGGTGTCTAATGAAAAACTGTTTTTT
D: TRBD1; V: TRBV6-4; J: TRBJ2-3; size: .; CDR3: CASSQQGARADTQYF; DNA: TGTGCCAGCAGTCAACAGGGGGCTAGAGCTGATACGCAGTATTTT
D: TRBD1; V: TRBV7-2; J: TRBJ2-7; size: .; CDR3: CASRTDRGTYEQYF; DNA: TGTGCCAGCAGAACAGACAGGGGAACCTACGAGCAGTACTTC
D: .; V: TRBV18; J: TRBJ1-1; size: .; CDR3: CASSPMNMNTEAFF; DNA: TGTGCCAGCTCACCAATGAATATGAACACTGAAGCTTTCTTT
D: .; V: TRBV7-2; J: TRBJ2-5; size: .; CDR3: CASSSNRGRETQYF; DNA: TGTGCCAGCAGCTCCAACCGGGGTCGGGAGACCCAGTACTTC
D: TRBD1; V: TRBV7-7; J: TRBJ2-5; size: .; CDR3: CASSSDRGLETQYF; DNA: TGTGCCAGCAGCTCGGACAGGGGGCTGGAGACCCAGTACTTC
D: TRBD2; V: TRBV9; J: TRBJ2-1; size: .; CDR3: CASSVDRGVTYNEQFF; DNA: TGTGCCAGCAGCGTAGATCGGGGGGTTACTTACAATGAGCAGTTCTTC
D: .; V: TRBV18; J: TRBJ2-1; size: .; CDR3: CASSPRRSSYNEQFF; DNA: TGTGCCAGCTCACCAAGGAGAAGCTCCTACAATGAGCAGTTCTTC
D: .; V: TRBV6-1; J: TRBJ1-2; size: few; CDR3: CASSDEDWSGVNGYTF; DNA: TGTGCCAGCAGTGACGAAGACTGGTCAGGGGTAAATGGCTACACCTTC
D: .; V: TRBV5-1; J: TRBJ1-5; size: .; CDR3: CASSLASGINQPQHF; DNA: TGCGCCAGCAGCTTGGCCTCAGGGATAAATCAGCCCCAGCATTTT
D: TRBD1; V: TRBV5-1; J: TRBJ2-5; size: .; CDR3: CASSLLPGGGETQYF; DNA: TGCGCCAGCAGCTTGCTTCCAGGGGGTGGGGAGACCCAGTACTTC
D: .; V: TRBV5-5; J: TRBJ1-2; size: .; CDR3: CASSLGSVTSGGYTF; DNA: TGTGCCAGCAGCTTGGGCAGTGTCACATCGGGAGGCTACACCTTC
D: TRBD1; V: TRBV7-8; J: TRBJ1-2; size: once; CDR3: CASSLGGQSSYGYTF; DNA: TGTGCCAGCAGCTTAGGGGGACAGTCTTCCTATGGCTACACCTTC
D: .; V: TRBV2; J: TRBJ2-5; size: .; CDR3: CASSPRPGQETQYF; DNA: TGTGCCAGCAGTCCCCGACCAGGCCAAGAGACCCAGTACTTC
D: .; V: TRBV7-8; J: TRBJ2-2; size: .; CDR3: CASSLQGVNTGELFF; DNA: TGTGCCAGCAGCTTACAGGGCGTGAACACCGGGGAGCTGTTTTTT
D: TRBD2; V: TRBV7-2; J: TRBJ2-3; size: .; CDR3: CASSPPGLAKMNTDTQYF; DNA: TGTGCCAGCAGCCCGCCGGGACTAGCCAAAATGAACACAGATACGCAGTATTTT
D: TRBD2; V: TRBV18; J: TRBJ2-4; size: .; CDR3: CASSPPGGVRNIQYF; DNA: TGTGCCAGCTCACCACCGGGGGGGGTTAGAAACATTCAGTACTTC
D: .; V: TRBV10-2; J: TRBJ1-5; size: .; CDR3: CASSEPPRWARTQPQHF; DNA: TGCGCCAGCAGTGAGCCCCCGAGGTGGGCCCGGACGCAGCCCCAGCATTTT
D: .; V: TRBV7-2; J: TRBJ1-1; size: .; CDR3: CASSLGWIAAFF; DNA: TGTGCCAGCAGCTTGGGTTGGATTGCAGCTTTCTTT
D: TRBD2; V: TRBV19; J: TRBJ2-7; size: .; CDR3: CASSIDVIAGSYEQYF; DNA: TGTGCCAGTAGTATAGACGTAATAGCGGGATCCTACGAGCAGTACTTC
D: TRBD1; V: TRBV7-2; J: TRBJ2-4; size: .; CDR3: CASSLDRGIQYF; DNA: TGTGCCAGCAGCTTGGACAGGGGCATTCAGTACTTC
D: TRBD1; V: TRBV5-1; J: TRBJ2-5; size: .; CDR3: CASSLAGQQETQYF; DNA: TGCGCCAGCAGCTTGGCGGGACAGCAAGAGACCCAGTACTTC
D: .; V: TRBV11-3; J: TRBJ2-3; size: .; CDR3: CASSPTSTDTQYF; DNA: TGTGCCAGCAGTCCGACTAGCACAGATACGCAGTATTTT
D: TRBD1; V: TRBV7-2; J: TRBJ2-7; size: .; CDR3: CASSPAPGQLYEQYF; DNA: TGTGCCAGCAGCCCTGCCCCGGGACAGCTATACGAGCAGTACTTC
D: .; V: TRBV7-8; J: TRBJ1-2; size: .; CDR3: CASSSPTGTTYGYTF; DNA: TGTGCCAGCAGCTCCCCGACGGGTACTACCTATGGCTACACCTTC
D: TRBD1; V: TRBV5-8; J: TRBJ1-4; size: .; CDR3: CASSSKGQGVNEKLFF; DNA: TGTGCCAGCAGCTCGAAGGGACAGGGCGTAAATGAAAAACTGTTTTTT
D: .; V: TRBV11-2; J: TRBJ2-3; size: .; CDR3: CASSDRGAGDTQYF; DNA: TGTGCCAGCAGCGATAGGGGGGCCGGGGATACGCAGTATTTT